Shown below are 28 T cell receptor beta chains from a single sample sequenced in a study of beta chain features in type 1 diabetes. All of the isolated RNA was reverse transcribed, so expressed TCRB transcripts were sequenced. Profiled with immunoSEQ multiplex PCR; TCRdb holds only in-frame clones, not every one. The sample contains some 270,000 clones, 13% to 15% of which appear only once. Material: naive CD4+ T cells from blood. The receptors come from a woman in her thirties or forties in good health.

The J gene is TRBJ1-6, the V gene TRBV27; no definite D call. The CDR3 covers 16 residues. The germline V and J ends were trimmed by 6 bases and 6 bases, with 18 bases remaining between them. Germline lookup yields CDR1 MNHEY and CDR2 SMNVEV (reference sequence). This CDR3 reads CASSPYYPRSNSPLHF. Written as DNA, the CDR3 is TGTGCCAGCAGCCCCTATTACCCCAGGTCTAATTCACCCCTCCACTTT.

This clone was picked up a small number of times. This chain joins TRBV7-9 and TRBJ1-5, with 7 bases that match TRBD1. The trim removed 5 bases at V and 6 bases at J, leaving 4 bases unmatched. Germline V lookup: CDR1 SEHNR, CDR2 FQNEAQ (reference sequence). CDR3 length equals 13 residues. The CDR3 reads CASSLNRGQPQHF. For the CDR3, the DNA is TGTGCCAGCAGCCTCAACAGGGGTCAGCCCCAGCATTTT.

This clone has a handful of counts. The gene calls are TRBV5-5 and TRBJ2-1, with TRBD2 identical over 8 bases. Trimming at V came to 1 base and at J to 7 bases, leaving 1 base not matched to a gene. The CDR3 is made up of 13 amino acids. Looked up from germline, CDR1 is SGHKS and CDR2 is YYEKEE (reference sequence). The CDR3 here is CASSLRGGNEQFF. Here the CDR3 DNA reads TGTGCCAGCAGCTTGCGGGGGGGTAATGAGCAGTTCTTC. Drawing the rest from reference TRBV5-5 and TRBJ2-1, the complete variable domain is DAGVTQSPTHLIKTRGQQVTLRCSPISGHKSVSWYQQVLGQGPQFIFQYYEKEERGRGNFPDRFSARQFPNYSSELNVNALLLGDSALYLCASSLRGGNEQFFGPGTRLTVL.

The chain carries TRBV1 and TRBJ2-3; the tabulated D call, TRBD2, remains unverified against the DNA. TRBV1 is a pseudogene locus. This CDR3 contains 16 residues. DNA of the CDR3: TGCACCAGCCCTAGGAGAGCGGGGGGACGCTTGGATACGCAGTATTTT. This gives the protein CTSPRRAGGRLDTQYF.

The chain combines TRBV6-5 with TRBJ2-7, with D possibly TRBD2 on 5 matching bases. Trimming took 4 bases from V and 5 from J, leaving 18 bases between them. The CDR3 is made up of 15 amino acids. CDR1 is MNHEY and CDR2 is SVGAGI in the germline V gene. The CDR3 DNA reads TGTGCCAGCAGTTTGAAGCCGGGGTCCCCTAACGAGCAGTACTTC. Its translation: CASSLKPGSPNEQYF.

This clone was counted between two and nine times. The rearrangement joins TRBV6-5 to TRBJ2-1, with 8 nucleotides matching TRBD1. This CDR3 is 15 amino acids long. Germline V gene lookup returns CDR1 MNHEY and CDR2 SVGAGI. Germline trimming cut 5 bases from V and 2 bases from J; bases unmatched to any gene: 5. Here the CDR3 reads CASSQRQGTYNEQFF. CDR3 nucleotides: TGTGCCAGCAGTCAGCGACAGGGGACCTACAATGAGCAGTTCTTC.

The CDR3 coding sequence is TGTGCCCTGAGGGTCTCCTACAATGAGCAGTTCTTC. As protein: CALRVSYNEQFF. V is TRBV6-1 and J is TRBJ2-1; D possibly corresponds to TRBD2 (5 bases). This CDR3 region has 12 residues. With 11 bases removed from V and 0 bases from J, the gap between germline ends came to 8 bases. Germline lookup yields CDR1 MNHNS and CDR2 SASEGT.

This clone was seen more than once but under ten times. V and J are TRBV15 and TRBJ2-7; unclear D gene. The germline gives CDR1 LNHNV, CDR2 YYDKDF (reference sequence). V lost 0 bases to trimming and J lost 4 bases, with 10 bases between them. The CDR3 loop spans 14 amino acids. This chain's CDR3 is CATSREVLSYEQYF. Written as DNA, the CDR3 is TGTGCCACCAGCAGAGAGGTTCTTAGTTACGAGCAGTACTTC.

This clone has just a few counts. The genes are TRBV5-1 and TRBJ2-2; unclear D gene. V was trimmed by 3 bases and J by 5 bases, leaving 17 bases between them. This CDR3 contains 16 residues. Germline values: CDR1 SGHRS, CDR2 YFSETQ. The chain's CDR3 is CASSSGPFSGTGELFF. The CDR3 nucleotides read TGCGCCAGCAGCTCGGGTCCCTTTAGTGGGACCGGGGAGCTGTTTTTT.

The gene calls are TRBV7-8 and TRBJ1-1; unclear D gene. The V end lost 4 bases, the J end lost 0 bases, and 9 bases lay between the germline ends. Per the germline V gene, CDR1 is SGHVS and CDR2 is FQNEAQ. This CDR3 is built from 14 residues. The CDR3 spells CASSSTELNTEAFF. The CDR3 nucleotides read TGTGCCAGCAGCTCTACAGAGTTGAACACTGAAGCTTTCTTT.

This clone was observed a few times. This chain links TRBV9 with TRBJ2-1, with a tentative D call TRBD1 (5 bases). Trimming removed 4 bases from V and 2 bases from J, with 13 bases in between. Germline assignment: CDR1 SGDLS and CDR2 YYNGEE. This CDR3 has 15 residues. This CDR3 is CASSLRQGTYNEQFF. CDR3 DNA: TGTGCCAGCAGCCTACGGCAGGGTACCTACAATGAGCAGTTCTTC.

The rearrangement joins TRBV9 to TRBJ2-7; TRBD1 is a possible D gene (7 bases). Germline CDR1 and CDR2: SGDLS and YYNGEE. Trimming left V 3 bases short and J 3 bases short, with 13 bases between. The CDR3 is 14 residues long. The CDR3 nucleotides read TGTGCCAGCAGCGGCGGGACAGCGTACTACGAGCAGTACTTC. Protein sequence: CASSGGTAYYEQYF.

In DNA form, the CDR3 reads TGTGCCAGCAAAGGACAGAGGTACGAGCAGTACTTC. This encodes CASKGQRYEQYF. J is TRBJ2-7 and V is TRBV2; maybe TRBD1 (6 bases). CDR3 length: 12 amino acids. CDR1 SNHLY and CDR2 FYNNEI come from the germline V gene. The V and J ends lost 7 bases and 4 bases respectively, with 11 bases between them.

This sequence joins TRBV5-1 and TRBJ2-3, with TRBD2 matching over 11 bases. Unmatched junction bases numbered 12, after V lost 1 base and J lost 5 bases. The CDR3 loop spans 18 amino acids. From germline, CDR1 is SGHRS and CDR2 YFSETQ. This CDR3 is CASSLPSLTSGVKDTQYF. For the CDR3, the DNA is TGCGCCAGCAGCTTGCCCTCCTTGACTAGCGGGGTTAAAGATACGCAGTATTTT.

In its sample, this clone was seen a few times. This chain uses TRBV7-2 with TRBJ2-2; 8 nucleotides line up with TRBD2. Trimming cost V 4 bases and J 6 bases; bases outside gene matches: 10. The CDR3 is made up of 16 amino acids. The germline V gene has CDR1 SGHTA and CDR2 FQGNSA. For the CDR3, the DNA is TGTGCCAGCAGCTCCCCCCCGGGACTAGTGTCCGGGGAGCTGTTTTTT. This codes for CASSSPPGLVSGELFF.

This clone showed up just a few times. The V call is TRBV14, the J call TRBJ1-1, with TRBD1 as a possible D gene (5 bases). The germline V and J ends were trimmed by 5 bases and 7 bases, with 20 bases remaining between them. The CDR3 consists of 15 residues. CDR1 SGHDN and CDR2 FVKESK come from the germline V gene. This CDR3 is CASSTGGGRAVEAFF. The CDR3 DNA is TGTGCCAGCAGCACCGGCGGGGGGAGGGCGGTTGAAGCTTTCTTT.

In this sample, this clone turned up a few times. The V gene is TRBV7-9, the J gene TRBJ1-5; TRBD1 agrees at 7 bases. Trimming took 5 bases from V and 6 from J; bases not matched to a gene: 19. This CDR3 contains 18 residues. Germline V gives CDR1 SEHNR, CDR2 FQNEAQ (reference sequence). The CDR3 DNA reads as TGTGCCAGCAGCCGTGTCGCAGGGGGTGGGGTGGTCGGTCAGCCCCAGCATTTT. Encoded protein: CASSRVAGGGVVGQPQHF.

The sample holds a few counts of this clone. The rearrangement uses TRBV5-4 and TRBJ2-2, with 9 nucleotides matching TRBD2. The CDR3 totals 17 residues. From germline, CDR1 is SGHNT and CDR2 YYREEE (reference sequence). The J segment lost 3 bases and the V segment lost 4 bases, leaving 10 bases of the junction unmatched. CDR3 nucleotides: TGTGCCAGCAGCCGGACCCGGGGACTAGCTTACACCGGGGAGCTGTTTTTT. It specifies CASSRTRGLAYTGELFF. Full variable domain (remainder filled in from reference TRBV5-4 and TRBJ2-2): ETGVTQSPTHLIKTRGQQVTLRCSSQSGHNTVSWYQQALGQGPQFIFQYYREEENGRGNFPPRFSGLQFPNYSSELNVNALELDDSALYLCASSRTRGLAYTGELFFGEGSRLTVL.

This clone was found a few times. The J gene is TRBJ2-3, the V gene TRBV28, with a possible D match to TRBD1 (5 bases). The CDR3 length is 14 residues. The germline gives CDR1 MDHEN, CDR2 SYDVKM. The V and J ends lost 7 bases and 3 bases respectively, with 14 bases between them. The CDR3 coding sequence is TGTGCCAGCACCCCTGGTAGGGGAACAGATACGCAGTATTTT. It encodes CASTPGRGTDTQYF.

The chain combines TRBV2 with TRBJ2-1; tentative D call: TRBD2 (7 bases). The CDR3 spans 16 residues. From germline, CDR1 is SNHLY and CDR2 FYNNEI. V gave up 4 bases and J gave up 1 base, with 14 bases separating them. The CDR3 reads CASSGPRGASYNEQFF. The DNA for the CDR3 is TGTGCCAGCAGTGGACCACGGGGGGCTTCCTACAATGAGCAGTTCTTC.

This clone has a handful of counts. The chain carries TRBV5-1 and TRBJ2-2, with D tentatively TRBD2 (6 bases). The germline V gene has CDR1 SGHRS and CDR2 YFSETQ. With 5 bases removed from V and 5 bases from J, the gap between germline ends came to 16 bases. This CDR3 contains 15 residues. CDR3 region: CASSIGLILTGELFF. The CDR3 coding sequence is TGCGCCAGCAGTATTGGACTAATCTTAACCGGGGAGCTGTTTTTT.

The V gene is TRBV15, the J gene TRBJ2-3; 11 positions agree with TRBD2. Germline V gene sequence: CDR1 LNHNV, CDR2 YYDKDF (reference sequence). V shed 1 base and J 6 bases; nucleotides not matched to a gene: 9. CDR3 length: 17 amino acids. The CDR3 region has the DNA TGTGCCACCAGCAGAGTTGGACTAGCGGGCCCCAGGGATACGCAGTATTTT. Protein: CATSRVGLAGPRDTQYF.

This sequence joins TRBV7-6 and TRBJ1-6; D is perhaps TRBD1 (6 bases). This CDR3 comprises 14 residues. Germline V gene lookup returns CDR1 SGHVS and CDR2 FNYEAQ. Trimming removed 4 bases at V and 9 bases at J, with 13 bases between. DNA of the CDR3: TGTGCCAGCAGCTCACAGGGCCCCGGTTCACCCCTCCACTTT. This encodes CASSSQGPGSPLHF.

This clone was observed a few times. The V gene is TRBV9, the J gene TRBJ2-1; 11 positions match TRBD2. CDR3 length: 15 residues. CDR1 is SGDLS and CDR2 is YYNGEE in the germline V gene. After removal of 0 bases from V and 9 bases from J, the junction contained 5 bases not matched to a gene. CDR3 sequence (DNA): TGTGCCAGCAGCGTAGTTAGCGGGGGGGCCGGTGAGCAGTTCTTC. Translated, it gives CASSVVSGGAGEQFF.

This clone showed up just a few times. The rearrangement uses TRBV27 and TRBJ1-5, with TRBD1 matching 10 bases. The V gene end was trimmed by 4 bases and the J gene end by 7 bases; junction bases not matched to a gene: 13. Germline CDR1 MNHEY, CDR2 SMNVEV (reference sequence). There are 17 residues in the CDR3. The CDR3 spells CASSSIMGTGEFQPQHF. DNA of the CDR3: TGTGCCAGCAGTTCCATTATGGGGACAGGGGAATTCCAGCCCCAGCATTTT.

This clone was found a few times. The rearrangement links TRBV11-2 to TRBJ2-1, with 9 bases that match TRBD2. CDR3 length: 17 residues. CDR1 and CDR2 (germline): SGHAT, FQNNGV. V lost 1 base and J lost 6; bases outside the gene matches: 10. CDR3 sequence (DNA): TGTGCCAGCAGCTTAGCCCTCGGGCGGGGGGGCGGCAATGAGCAGTTCTTC. This translates into CASSLALGRGGGNEQFF. Complete variable domain (other parts from reference TRBV11-2 and TRBJ2-1): EAGVAQSPRYKIIEKRQSVAFWCNPISGHATLYWYQQILGQGPKLLIQFQNNGVVDDSQLPKDRFSAERLKGVDSTLKIQPAKLEDSAVYLCASSLALGRGGGNEQFFGPGTRLTVL.

This clone showed up just a few times. The rearrangement joins TRBV7-9 to TRBJ1-1; D is possibly TRBD1 (6 bases). Germline V gene data show CDR1 as SEHNR and CDR2 as FQNEAQ (reference sequence). The V and J ends lost 2 bases and 10 bases respectively, with 11 bases between them. CDR3 length: 12 residues. This CDR3 is CASSLLQGIAFF. In DNA, the CDR3 is TGTGCCAGCAGCTTATTACAGGGTATAGCTTTCTTT. The full variable domain, its missing parts supplied by reference TRBV7-9 and TRBJ1-1, is DTGVSQNPRHKITKRGQNVTFRCDPISEHNRLYWYRQTLGQGPEFLTYFQNEAQLEKSRLLSDRFSAERPKGSFSTLEIQRTEQGDSAMYLCASSLLQGIAFFGQGTRLTVV.

There are a few counts of this clone. The rearrangement links TRBV18 to TRBJ2-1; D gene ambiguous. Trimming shortened V by 4 bases and J by 5 bases, and 9 bases separated the two germline ends. The CDR3 totals 13 residues. Germline CDR1 KGHSH, CDR2 LQKENI. The CDR3 loop reads CASSRGSNNEQFF. CDR3 in DNA: TGTGCCAGCTCACGAGGAAGTAACAATGAGCAGTTCTTC.